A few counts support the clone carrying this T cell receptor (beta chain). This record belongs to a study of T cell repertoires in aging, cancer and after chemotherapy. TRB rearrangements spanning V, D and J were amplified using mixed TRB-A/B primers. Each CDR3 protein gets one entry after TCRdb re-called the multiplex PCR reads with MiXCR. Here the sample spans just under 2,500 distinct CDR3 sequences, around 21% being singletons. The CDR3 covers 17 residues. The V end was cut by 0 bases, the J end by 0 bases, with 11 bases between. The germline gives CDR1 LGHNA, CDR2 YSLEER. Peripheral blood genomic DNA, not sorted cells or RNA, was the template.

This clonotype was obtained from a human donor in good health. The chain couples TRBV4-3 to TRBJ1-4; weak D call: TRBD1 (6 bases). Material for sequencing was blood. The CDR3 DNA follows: TGCGCCAGCAGCCAAGATGGGGACACCTCAACTAATGAAAAACTGTTTTTT. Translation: CASSQDGDTSTNEKLFF.